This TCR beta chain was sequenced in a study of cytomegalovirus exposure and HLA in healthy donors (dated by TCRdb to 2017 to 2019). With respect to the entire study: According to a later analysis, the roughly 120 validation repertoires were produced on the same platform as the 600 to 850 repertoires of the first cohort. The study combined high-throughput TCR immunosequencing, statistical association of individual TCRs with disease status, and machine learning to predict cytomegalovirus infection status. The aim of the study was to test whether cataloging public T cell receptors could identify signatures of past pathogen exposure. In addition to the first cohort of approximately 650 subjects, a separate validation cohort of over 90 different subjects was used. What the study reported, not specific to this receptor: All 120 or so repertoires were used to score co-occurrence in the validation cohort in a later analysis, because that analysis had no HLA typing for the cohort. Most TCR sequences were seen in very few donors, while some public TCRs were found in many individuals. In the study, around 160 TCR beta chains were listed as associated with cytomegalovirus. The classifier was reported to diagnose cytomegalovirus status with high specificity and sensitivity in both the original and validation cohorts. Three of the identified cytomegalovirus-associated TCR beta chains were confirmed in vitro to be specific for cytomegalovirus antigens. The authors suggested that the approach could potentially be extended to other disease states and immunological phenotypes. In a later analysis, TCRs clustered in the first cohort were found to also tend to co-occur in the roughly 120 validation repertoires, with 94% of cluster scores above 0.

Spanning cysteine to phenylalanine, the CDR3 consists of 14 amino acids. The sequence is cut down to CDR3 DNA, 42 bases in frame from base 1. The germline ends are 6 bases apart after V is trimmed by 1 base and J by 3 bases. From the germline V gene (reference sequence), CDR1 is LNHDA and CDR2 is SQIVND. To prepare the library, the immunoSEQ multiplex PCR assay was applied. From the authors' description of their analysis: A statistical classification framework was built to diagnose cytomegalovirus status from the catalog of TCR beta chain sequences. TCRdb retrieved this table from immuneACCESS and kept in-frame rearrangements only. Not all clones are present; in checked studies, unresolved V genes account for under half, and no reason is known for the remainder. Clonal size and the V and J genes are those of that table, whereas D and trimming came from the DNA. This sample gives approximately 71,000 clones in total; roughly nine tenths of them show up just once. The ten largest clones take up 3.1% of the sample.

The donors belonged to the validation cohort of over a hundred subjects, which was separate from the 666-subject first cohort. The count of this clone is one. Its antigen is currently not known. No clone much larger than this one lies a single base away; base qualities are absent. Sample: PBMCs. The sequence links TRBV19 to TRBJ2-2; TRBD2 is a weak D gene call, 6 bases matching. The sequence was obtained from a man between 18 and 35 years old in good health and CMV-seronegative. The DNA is TGTGCCAGTAGTATAGGGAGGGACACCGGGGAGCTGTTTTTT. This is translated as CASSIGRDTGELFF.